This is a list of T cell receptor beta chains from one sample in a study of T cells of healthy individuals. A single record per CDR3 protein comes from TCRdb applying MiXCR to the 5' RACE reads. The table includes roughly 76,000 distinct CDR3 sequences, around 5.1% detected once. The receptors come from a female donor in good health. The CDR3 runs from the conserved cysteine through the conserved F or W. The D gene is left open where the match is weak. Expanded clones are given a class, and other clones once, few, many or no size at all.

v_gene	j_gene	abundance	d_gene	CDR3nt	CDR3aa
TRBV6-5	TRBJ2-1	.	.	TGTGCCAGCAGTCCGTCTAGGGGGGCTTACAATGAGCAGTTCTTC	CASSPSRGAYNEQFF
TRBV5-6	TRBJ2-5	many	TRBD2	TGTGCCAGCAGCTTGGACGCGGGACTAGCGGTTCAAGAGACCCAGTACTTC	CASSLDAGLAVQETQYF
TRBV7-9	TRBJ2-1	many	TRBD1	TGTGCCAGCAGCCCGGGACAGGGGGTCTACAATGAGCAGTTCTTC	CASSPGQGVYNEQFF
TRBV19	TRBJ1-5	.	TRBD1	TGTGCCAGTAGCCGAGACAGGGACGGTCAGCCCCAGCATTTT	CASSRDRDGQPQHF
TRBV5-6	TRBJ1-3	many	TRBD1	TGTGCCAGCAGTAATCCTGACAGGGTTTCTGGAAACACCATATATTTT	CASSNPDRVSGNTIYF
TRBV5-4	TRBJ2-3	many	TRBD1	TGTGCCAGCAGCCCTCCCGGGACAGAAACAGATACGCAGTATTTT	CASSPPGTETDTQYF
TRBV12-3/TRBV12-4	TRBJ2-7	.	.	TGTGCCAGCAGCCTCCCCATCCGGAGCTTC	CASSLPIRSF
TRBV6-5	TRBJ1-2	many	.	TGTGCCAGCACCTTTGGGAGGCAGGGAACGGTCTATGGCTACACCTTC	CASTFGRQGTVYGYTF
TRBV20-1	TRBJ1-4	many	TRBD1	TGCAGCCTCACGGACAGGGGTAATGAAAAACTGTTTTTT	CSLTDRGNEKLFF
TRBV7-9	TRBJ1-2	many	.	TGTGCCAGCAGCTTGACGGGGGACTATGGCTACACCTTC	CASSLTGDYGYTF
TRBV11-2	TRBJ2-7	many	TRBD2	TGTGCCAGCAGCCCGAGGGCTAGCGGGAGGGCCGATCAGTACTTC	CASSPRASGRADQYF
TRBV10-3	TRBJ2-7	.	.	TGTGCCATCAGTGAGTCAGGTTTTCAAAAATCCTACGAGCAGTACTTC	CAISESGFQKSYEQYF
TRBV2	TRBJ2-1	many	.	TGTGCCAGCAGTGAAGCCTATACCTCCAGTGAGCAGTTCTTC	CASSEAYTSSEQFF
TRBV24-1	TRBJ2-2	many	TRBD2	TGTGCCACCAGTGATTTTCGACTAGCGGGAGGCACCGGGGAGCTGTTTTTT	CATSDFRLAGGTGELFF
TRBV6-1	TRBJ2-1	many	TRBD2	TGTGCCAGCAGTAGAGGACTAGCGGGGGGCAATGAGCAGTTCTTC	CASSRGLAGGNEQFF
TRBV5-4	TRBJ1-2	many	.	TGTGCCAGCAGCTTGGACGGGAGTCACTATGGCTACACCTTC	CASSLDGSHYGYTF
TRBV7-9	TRBJ1-5	.	.	TGTGCCAGCAGCCAGACCGGCTTTAGCAATCAGCCCCAGCATTTT	CASSQTGFSNQPQHF
TRBV12-3/TRBV12-4	TRBJ1-1	many	.	TGTGCCAGCAGGACCGGGACAATGAACACTGAAGCTTTCTTT	CASRTGTMNTEAFF
TRBV10-3	TRBJ2-7	.	TRBD2	TGTGCCATCGAAGCGGGAGGGAGCTCCTACGAGCAGTACTTC	CAIEAGGSSYEQYF
TRBV4-2	TRBJ1-2	few	.	TGTGCCAGCAGCCAAGAGGTTCAGGAGACGAGCTATGGCTACACCTTC	CASSQEVQETSYGYTF
TRBV4-3	TRBJ1-3	few	.	TGCGCCAGCAGCCAAGCGAATACAGGGTCTGGAAACACCATATATTTT	CASSQANTGSGNTIYF
TRBV19	TRBJ1-5	.	.	TGTGCCAGTAGTTATTCAGGGAACAATCAGCCCCAGCATTTT	CASSYSGNNQPQHF
TRBV27	TRBJ2-2	many	TRBD2	TGTGCCAGCAGTGTGGGACTACCGAACACCGGGGAGCTGTTTTTT	CASSVGLPNTGELFF
TRBV6-5	TRBJ1-2	many	.	TGTGCCAGCAGACCTCTCGGGATCAGGAATGGCTACACCTTC	CASRPLGIRNGYTF
TRBV29-1	TRBJ2-3	many	TRBD2	TGCAGCGTTGATCTAGCGGGGGCAGATACGCAGTATTTT	CSVDLAGADTQYF
TRBV7-2	TRBJ2-7	many	TRBD1	TGTGCCAGCAGCTTAAGGCCCCCTCGACAGGGGACCTCCTACGAGCAGTACTTC	CASSLRPPRQGTSYEQYF
TRBV9	TRBJ2-7	many	TRBD1	TGTGCCAGCAGCGCTGGGACAGGGCTCCGCGAGCAGTACTTC	CASSAGTGLREQYF
TRBV20-1	TRBJ1-1	many	.	TGCAGTGCTAGGCCAACCTACATAGTTCTTGAAGCTTTCTTT	CSARPTYIVLEAFF
TRBV5-5	TRBJ2-1	.	.	TGTGCCAGCAGCTTGTGGGGGGTGGGCAATGAGCAGTTCTTC	CASSLWGVGNEQFF
TRBV25-1	TRBJ2-2	.	TRBD2	TGTGCCAGCAGTGAATCTAGCGGGAGAGGTACCGGGGAGCTGTTTTTT	CASSESSGRGTGELFF
TRBV5-4	TRBJ2-6	.	.	TGTGCCAGCAGCTTCCTTGGACAGCAAGCCAACGTCCTGACTTTC	CASSFLGQQANVLTF
TRBV27	TRBJ2-5	many	TRBD2	TGTGCCACCCGTCTGGGCGGGAGTGGGGAGACCCAGTACTTC	CATRLGGSGETQYF
TRBV7-2	TRBJ2-2	many	TRBD2	TGTGCCAGCAGCCTTAGCGGGATCACCGGGGAGCTGTTTTTT	CASSLSGITGELFF
TRBV11-2	TRBJ2-2	.	TRBD2	TGTGCCAGCAGCTTTGCTAGCGGGAAACAAGCCGGGGAGCTGTTTTTT	CASSFASGKQAGELFF
TRBV15	TRBJ2-4	few	.	TGTGCCACCAGCTCTCTTTCACTAGCCAAAAACATTCAGTACTTC	CATSSLSLAKNIQYF
TRBV19	TRBJ2-1	many	.	TGTGCCAGTAGTATCGGACTTATCAATGAGCAGTTCTTC	CASSIGLINEQFF
TRBV18	TRBJ1-1	.	.	TGTGCCAGCTCACCATCCCGGGTAGGGTCGAACACTGAAGCTTTCTTT	CASSPSRVGSNTEAFF
TRBV12-3/TRBV12-4	TRBJ1-2	many	.	TGTGCCAGCAGTTTGACAGACTATGGCTACACCTTC	CASSLTDYGYTF
TRBV20-1	TRBJ2-7	many	TRBD2	TGCAGTGCTAGAGATTTCCCTAGCGGCAGCTCCTACGAGCAGTACTTC	CSARDFPSGSSYEQYF
TRBV6-5	TRBJ1-5	many	.	TGTGCCAGCAGTTACAGGGCTAGCCAGCCCCAGCATTTT	CASSYRASQPQHF
TRBV9	TRBJ1-2	many	.	TGTGCCAGCAGCGCTCAACAGGACATGGACTATGGCTACACCTTC	CASSAQQDMDYGYTF
TRBV12-3/TRBV12-4	TRBJ1-1	.	.	TGTGCCAGCATTACCAATGACGGTGAAGCTTTCTTT	CASITNDGEAFF
TRBV29-1	TRBJ1-1	many	.	TGCAGCGTTGTCACAGACCCTTACACTGAAGCTTTCTTT	CSVVTDPYTEAFF
TRBV18	TRBJ1-5	.	TRBD1	TGTGCCAGCTCGCCCGACAGGGTTAGCAATCAGCCCCAGCATTTT	CASSPDRVSNQPQHF
TRBV14	TRBJ1-4	many	TRBD1	TGTGCCAGCAGCACAGGGGCGCAGGAAAAACTGTTTTTT	CASSTGAQEKLFF
TRBV7-2	TRBJ1-6	.	.	TGTGCCAGCAGCTTAGAGATCAGAGGGAATTCACACCTCCACTTT	CASSLEIRGNSHLHF
TRBV27	TRBJ1-6	many	.	TGTGCCAGCAGTTACTTTGGGATTAATTCACCCCTCCACTTT	CASSYFGINSPLHF
TRBV28	TRBJ2-7	few	TRBD2	TGTGCCAGCAGTCTTCCTAGCGGGAGGGCCCGTTACGAGCAGTACTTC	CASSLPSGRARYEQYF
TRBV20-1	TRBJ1-4	many	TRBD1	TGCAGTGCTTACAACTTCCGGACAGGGGATGAAAAACTGTTTTTT	CSAYNFRTGDEKLFF
TRBV3-1	TRBJ2-2	few	.	TGTGCCAGCAGCCGGGACGGTCAGATGGTCACCGGGGAGCTGTTTTTT	CASSRDGQMVTGELFF
TRBV27	TRBJ2-3	many	.	TGTGCCAGCAGTTTAACCTACGGAACAGATACGCAGTATTTT	CASSLTYGTDTQYF
TRBV14	TRBJ1-6	many	.	TGTGCCAGCAGCCAAGTTACGGGCAAATCACCCCTCCACTTT	CASSQVTGKSPLHF
TRBV20-1	TRBJ2-2	many	.	TGCAGTGCTAGAGAGATAATAATGAAGACCGGGGAGCTGTTTTTT	CSAREIIMKTGELFF
TRBV7-2	TRBJ2-6	many	.	TGTGCCAGCATACCAGGGGTGGGGGCTGGGGCCAACGTCCTGACTTTC	CASIPGVGAGANVLTF
TRBV5-1	TRBJ2-1	few	.	TGCGCCAGCAGCTACCCCAGCGGGTTCAATGAGCAGTTCTTC	CASSYPSGFNEQFF